This TCR beta chain emerged from a study of T-cell reconstitution after alpha-beta-depleted transplantation in children. Unique molecular identifiers were used in preparing the TCRbeta library. TCRdb ran MiXCR on the PCR reads and lists one entry per CDR3 protein. The table includes 100,000 to 120,000 distinct CDR3 sequences, 9% to 12% detected once. V dropped 1 base and J dropped 9; count of bases not matched to a gene: 11. Per the germline V gene, CDR1 is SGHTA and CDR2 is FQGNSA. The length of the CDR3 is 16 residues. This clonotype was seen many times. The J gene is TRBJ2-1, the V gene TRBV7-2; 8 positions agree with TRBD2. Sample: PBMCs from the stem cell graft donor, taken from the stem cell graft. This sequence was found in a human donor who donated a stem cell graft to a child with acute lymphoblastic leukemia. CDR3 coding DNA: TGTGCCAGCAGCTTAGAAGCAGCGGGGGTTAGGGGTGAGCAGTTCTTC. This encodes CASSLEAAGVRGEQFF.